This T cell receptor (beta chain) emerged from a study of blood T cell repertoires in COVID-19. Study in general: The cDNA or gDNA used as material had been derived from T cells, B-cell-depleted T cells, or PBMCs.

This clone was observed once. Per germline, CDR1 SNHLY and CDR2 FYNNEI. CDR3 length equals 14 residues. The germline V and J ends were trimmed by 2 bases and 6 bases, with 10 bases remaining between them. Assay used: immunoSEQ multiplex PCR; TCRdb lists only in-frame clones, some missing. The data contain 100,000 to 120,000 clones, more than 75% of them singletons. The chain links TRBV2 to TRBJ2-2; no firm D call. The TCR originated in a woman aged 45 to 65 with acute or convalescent COVID-19. The sequenced sample was peripheral blood. CDR3: CASSEIQYSGELFF. The CDR3 DNA reads as TGTGCCAGCAGTGAAATCCAGTATTCCGGGGAGCTGTTTTTT.